A single count supports the clone carrying this T cell receptor beta chain. Its antigen is not identified. Unique-molecular-identifier-tagged TCR beta cDNA libraries were used. TCRdb recomputed calls from the PCR reads with MiXCR, one row per CDR3 protein. The data hold about 820,000 distinct CDR3 sequences, with roughly 50% observed a single time. This CDR3 comprises 16 residues. These data come from a study of post-analysis software for immune sequencing data. Study outcomes and limitations: For normalized Chao1 diversity, multiple sclerosis patients scored significantly lower than controls did. By F measure, samples from a shared preparation batch strongly co-clustered. Elevated frequency relative to controls characterized four or five TRBV segments in patients, TRBV5-6, TRBV5-1 and TRBV20-1 among them.

This clonotype was sampled from a girl aged 5-17 years with multiple sclerosis. This rearrangement joins TRBV21-1 to TRBJ2-3; the listed D gene, TRBD1, was not tested against the DNA. TRBV21-1 is given as a pseudogene. Sequences were obtained from blood. CDR3 in amino acids: CASSQLPGQGPDTQYF. Written as DNA, the CDR3 is TGTGCCAGCAGCCAGCTACCGGGACAGGGCCCAGATACGCAGTATTTT.